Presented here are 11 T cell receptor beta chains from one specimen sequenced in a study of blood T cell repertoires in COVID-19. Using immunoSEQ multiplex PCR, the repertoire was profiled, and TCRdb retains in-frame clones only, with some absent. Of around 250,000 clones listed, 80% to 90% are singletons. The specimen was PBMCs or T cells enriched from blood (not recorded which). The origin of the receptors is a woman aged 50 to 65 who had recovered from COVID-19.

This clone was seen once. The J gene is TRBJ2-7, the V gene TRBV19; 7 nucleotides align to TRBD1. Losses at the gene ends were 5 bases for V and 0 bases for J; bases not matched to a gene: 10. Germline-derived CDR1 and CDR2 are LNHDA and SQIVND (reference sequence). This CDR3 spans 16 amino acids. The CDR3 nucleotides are TGTGCCAGTAGTGCCGCCATGACAGGGAGCTCCTACGAGCAGTACTTC. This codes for CASSAAMTGSSYEQYF.

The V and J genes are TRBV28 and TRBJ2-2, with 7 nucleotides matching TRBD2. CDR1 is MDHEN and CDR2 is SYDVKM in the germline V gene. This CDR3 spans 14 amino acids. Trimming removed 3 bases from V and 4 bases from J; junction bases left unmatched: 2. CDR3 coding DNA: TGTGCCAGCAGTTTGTTAGCGGGCACCGGGGAGCTGTTTTTT. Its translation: CASSLLAGTGELFF.

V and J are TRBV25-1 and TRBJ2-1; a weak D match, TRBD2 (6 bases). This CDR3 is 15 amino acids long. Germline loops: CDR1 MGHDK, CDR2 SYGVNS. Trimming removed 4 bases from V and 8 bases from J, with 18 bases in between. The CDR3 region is CASSVPGVVSYEQFF. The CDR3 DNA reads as TGTGCCAGCAGTGTTCCGGGGGTTGTCTCCTATGAGCAGTTCTTC. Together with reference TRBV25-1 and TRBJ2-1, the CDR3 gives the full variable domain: EADIYQTPRYLVIGTGKKITLECSQTMGHDKMYWYQQDPGMELHLIHYSYGVNSTEKGDLSSESTVSRIRTEHFPLTLESARPSHTSQYLCASSVPGVVSYEQFFGPGTRLTVL.

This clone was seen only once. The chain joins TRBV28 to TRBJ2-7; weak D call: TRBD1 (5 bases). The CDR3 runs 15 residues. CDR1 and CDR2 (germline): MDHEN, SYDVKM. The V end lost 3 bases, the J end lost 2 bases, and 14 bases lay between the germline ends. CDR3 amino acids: CASSFFLGQTYEQYF. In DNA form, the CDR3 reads TGTGCCAGCAGTTTTTTCCTGGGGCAGACCTACGAGCAGTACTTC. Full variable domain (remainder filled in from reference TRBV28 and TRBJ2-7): DVKVTQSSRYLVKRTGEKVFLECVQDMDHENMFWYRQDPGLGLRLIYFSYDVKMKEKGDIPEGYSVSREKKERFSLILESASTNQTSMYLCASSFFLGQTYEQYFGPGTRLTVT.

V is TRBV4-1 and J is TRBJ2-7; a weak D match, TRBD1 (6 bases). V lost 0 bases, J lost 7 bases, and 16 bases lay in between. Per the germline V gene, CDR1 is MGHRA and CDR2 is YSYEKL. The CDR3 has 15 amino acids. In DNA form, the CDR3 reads TGCGCCAGCAGCCAAGATTTGGCAGGGGCAGGGGAGCAGTACTTC. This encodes CASSQDLAGAGEQYF.

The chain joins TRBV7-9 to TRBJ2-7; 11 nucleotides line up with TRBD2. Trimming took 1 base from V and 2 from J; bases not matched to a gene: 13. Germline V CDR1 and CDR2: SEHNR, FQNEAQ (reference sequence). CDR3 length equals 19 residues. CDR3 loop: CASSLVGPTSGRGTYEQYF. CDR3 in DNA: TGTGCCAGCAGCTTAGTGGGACCCACTAGCGGGAGAGGAACCTACGAGCAGTACTTC.

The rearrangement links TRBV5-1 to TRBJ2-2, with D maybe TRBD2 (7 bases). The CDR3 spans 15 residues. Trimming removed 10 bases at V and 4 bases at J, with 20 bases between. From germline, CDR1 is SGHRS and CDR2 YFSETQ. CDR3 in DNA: TGCGCCTCCAATGGGGGGGGCGCGGGCACCGGGGAGCTGTTTTTT. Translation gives CASNGGGAGTGELFF.

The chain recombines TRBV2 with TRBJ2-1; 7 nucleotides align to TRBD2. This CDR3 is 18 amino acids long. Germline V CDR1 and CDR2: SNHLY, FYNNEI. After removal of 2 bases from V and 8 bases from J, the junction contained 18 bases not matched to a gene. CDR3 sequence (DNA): TGTGCCAGCAGTGAAAGTTCGGGGTGGGCGGGAGAAGGAGATGAGCAGTTCTTC. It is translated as CASSESSGWAGEGDEQFF.

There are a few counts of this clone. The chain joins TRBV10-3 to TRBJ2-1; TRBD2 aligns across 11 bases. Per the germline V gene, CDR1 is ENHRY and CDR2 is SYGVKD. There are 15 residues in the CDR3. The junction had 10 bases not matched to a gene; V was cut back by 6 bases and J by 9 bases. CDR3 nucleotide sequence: TGTGCCATCAGCCCCCTGACTAGCGGGGCGACTGAGCAGTTCTTC. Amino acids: CAISPLTSGATEQFF.

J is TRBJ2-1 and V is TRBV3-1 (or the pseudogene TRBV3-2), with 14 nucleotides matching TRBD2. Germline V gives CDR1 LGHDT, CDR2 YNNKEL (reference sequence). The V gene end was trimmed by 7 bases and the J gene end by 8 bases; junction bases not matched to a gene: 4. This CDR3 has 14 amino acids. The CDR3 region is CASTRLAGGDEQFF. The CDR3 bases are TGTGCCAGCACCCGACTAGCGGGAGGGGATGAGCAGTTCTTC.

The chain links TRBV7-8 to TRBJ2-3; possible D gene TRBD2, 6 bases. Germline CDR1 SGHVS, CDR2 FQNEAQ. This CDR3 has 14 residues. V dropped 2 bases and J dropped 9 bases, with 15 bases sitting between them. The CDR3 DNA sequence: TGTGCCAGCAGCTTATGGGACTCCATGGGGACGCAGTATTTT. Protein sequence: CASSLWDSMGTQYF. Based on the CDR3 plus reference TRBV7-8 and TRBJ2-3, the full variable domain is GAGVSQSPRYKVAKRGQDVALRCDPISGHVSLFWYQQALGQGPEFLTYFQNEAQLDKSGLPSDRFFAERPEGSVSTLKIQRTQQEDSAVYLCASSLWDSMGTQYFGPGTRLTVL.